This T cell receptor beta chain was recovered during a study of CD8 T cells in Susac syndrome. The J segment lost 5 bases and the V segment lost 0 bases, leaving 5 bases of the junction unmatched. The germline V gene encodes CDR1 SGHRS and CDR2 YFSETQ. This CDR3 spans 15 amino acids. RNA in amounts of 0.5 to 1 ug was reverse transcribed with random hexamers. Coverage of TCR beta CDR3 amplification by immunoSEQ multiplex PCR extended to 54 Vbeta and 13 Jbeta. TCRdb re-called the immunoSEQ multiplex PCR reads through MiXCR, storing one row per CDR3 protein. Of over 150,000 distinct CDR3 sequences in the sample, more than 90% were seen once.

The TCR comes from a human donor with multiple sclerosis. The sequencing sample was made of CD4+ T cells from PBMCs. The rearrangement uses TRBV5-1 and TRBJ2-1; 7 bases agree with TRBD2. CDR3 amino acids: CASSLGGSSNNEQFF. The CDR3 region has the DNA TGCGCCAGCAGCTTGGGCGGGAGTAGTAACAATGAGCAGTTCTTC.